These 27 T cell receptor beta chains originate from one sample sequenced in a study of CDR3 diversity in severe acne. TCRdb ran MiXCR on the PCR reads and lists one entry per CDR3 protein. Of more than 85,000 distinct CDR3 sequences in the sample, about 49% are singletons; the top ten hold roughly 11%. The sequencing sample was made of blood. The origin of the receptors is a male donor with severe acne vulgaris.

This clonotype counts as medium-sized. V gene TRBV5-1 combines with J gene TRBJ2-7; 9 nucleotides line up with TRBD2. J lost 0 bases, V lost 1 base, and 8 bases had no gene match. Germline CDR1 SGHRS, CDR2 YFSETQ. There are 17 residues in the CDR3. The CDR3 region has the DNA TGCGCCAGCAGCTTGAATAGCGGGAGTTACAGCTCCTACGAGCAGTACTTC. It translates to CASSLNSGSYSSYEQYF.

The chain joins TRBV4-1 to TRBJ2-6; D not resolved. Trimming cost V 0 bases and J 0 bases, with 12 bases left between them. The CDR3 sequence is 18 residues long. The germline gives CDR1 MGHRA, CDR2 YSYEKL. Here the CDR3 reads CASSQETTVFSGANVLTF. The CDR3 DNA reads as TGCGCCAGCAGCCAAGAGACGACGGTATTCTCTGGGGCCAACGTCCTGACTTTC.

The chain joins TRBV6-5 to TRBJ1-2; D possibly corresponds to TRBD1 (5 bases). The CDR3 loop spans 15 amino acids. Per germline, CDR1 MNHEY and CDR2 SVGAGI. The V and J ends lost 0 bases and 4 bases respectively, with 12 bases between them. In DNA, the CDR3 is TGTGCCAGCAGTTACTCAGGCGGGGGTCCCTATGGCTACACCTTC. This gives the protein CASSYSGGGPYGYTF.

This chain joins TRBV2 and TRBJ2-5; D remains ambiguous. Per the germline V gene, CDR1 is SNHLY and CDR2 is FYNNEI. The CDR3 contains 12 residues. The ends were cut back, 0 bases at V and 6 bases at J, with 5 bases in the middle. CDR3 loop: CASSEAVQTQYF. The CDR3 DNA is TGTGCCAGCAGTGAAGCTGTGCAGACCCAGTACTTC. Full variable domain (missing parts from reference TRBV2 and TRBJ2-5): EPEVTQTPSHQVTQMGQEVILRCVPISNHLYFYWYRQILGQKVEFLVSFYNNEISEKSEIFDDQFSVERPDGSNFTLKIRSTKLEDSAMYFCASSEAVQTQYFGPGTRLLVL.

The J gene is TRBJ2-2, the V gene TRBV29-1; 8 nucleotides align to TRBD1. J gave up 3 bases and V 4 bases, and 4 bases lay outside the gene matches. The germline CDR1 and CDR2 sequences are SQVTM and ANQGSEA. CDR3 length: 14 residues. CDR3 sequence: CSVGNRGYTGELFF. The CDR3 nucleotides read TGCAGCGTTGGGAACAGGGGGTACACCGGGGAGCTGTTTTTT.

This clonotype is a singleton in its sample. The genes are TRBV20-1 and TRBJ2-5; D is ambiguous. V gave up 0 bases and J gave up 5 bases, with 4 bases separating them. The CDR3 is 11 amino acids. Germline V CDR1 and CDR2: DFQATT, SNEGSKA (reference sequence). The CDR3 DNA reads TGCAGTGCTAGAGATAGGGAGACCCAGTACTTC. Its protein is CSARDRETQYF.

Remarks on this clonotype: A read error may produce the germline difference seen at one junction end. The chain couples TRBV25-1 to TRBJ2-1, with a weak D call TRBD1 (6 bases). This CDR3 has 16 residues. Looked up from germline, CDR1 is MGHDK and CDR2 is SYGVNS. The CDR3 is CACSAEQGYAYNEQFF. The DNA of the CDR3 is TGTGCCTGCAGTGCGGAGCAGGGGTACGCCTACAATGAGCAGTTCTTC.

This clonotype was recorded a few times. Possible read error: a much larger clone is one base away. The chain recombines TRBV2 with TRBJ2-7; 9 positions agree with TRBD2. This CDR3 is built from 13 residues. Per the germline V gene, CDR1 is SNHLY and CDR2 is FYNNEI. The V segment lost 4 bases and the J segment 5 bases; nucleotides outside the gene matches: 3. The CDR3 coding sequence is TGTGCCAGCAGTGTGGAGCGGGGGGACGAGCAGTACTTC. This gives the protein CASSVERGDEQYF.

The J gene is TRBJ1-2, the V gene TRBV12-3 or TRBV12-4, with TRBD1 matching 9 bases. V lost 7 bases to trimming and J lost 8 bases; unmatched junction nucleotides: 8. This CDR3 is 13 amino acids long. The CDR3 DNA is TGTGCCAGCACCTGGGACAGGGAGATCGGCTACACCTTC. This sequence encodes CASTWDREIGYTF.

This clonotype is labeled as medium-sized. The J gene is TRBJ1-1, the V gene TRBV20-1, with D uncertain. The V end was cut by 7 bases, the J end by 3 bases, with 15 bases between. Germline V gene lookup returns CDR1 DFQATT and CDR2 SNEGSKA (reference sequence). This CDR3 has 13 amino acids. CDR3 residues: CSVKRGGDTEAFF. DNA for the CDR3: TGCAGTGTAAAACGGGGTGGGGACACTGAAGCTTTCTTT.

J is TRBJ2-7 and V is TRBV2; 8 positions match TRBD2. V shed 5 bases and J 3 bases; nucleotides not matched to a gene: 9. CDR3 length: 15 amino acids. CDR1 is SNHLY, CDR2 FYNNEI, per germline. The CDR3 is CASSPERGNDYEQYF. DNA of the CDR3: TGTGCCAGCAGTCCCGAGCGGGGGAACGACTACGAGCAGTACTTC. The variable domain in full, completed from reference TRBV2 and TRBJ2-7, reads EPEVTQTPSHQVTQMGQEVILRCVPISNHLYFYWYRQILGQKVEFLVSFYNNEISEKSEIFDDQFSVERPDGSNFTLKIRSTKLEDSAMYFCASSPERGNDYEQYFGPGTRLTVT.

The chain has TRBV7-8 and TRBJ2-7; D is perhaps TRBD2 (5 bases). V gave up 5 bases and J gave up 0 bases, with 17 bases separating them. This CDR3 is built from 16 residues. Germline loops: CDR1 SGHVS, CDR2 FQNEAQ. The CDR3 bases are TGTGCCAGCAGCCCTAGCTTTGGCGGTAGCTCCTACGAGCAGTACTTC. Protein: CASSPSFGGSSYEQYF.

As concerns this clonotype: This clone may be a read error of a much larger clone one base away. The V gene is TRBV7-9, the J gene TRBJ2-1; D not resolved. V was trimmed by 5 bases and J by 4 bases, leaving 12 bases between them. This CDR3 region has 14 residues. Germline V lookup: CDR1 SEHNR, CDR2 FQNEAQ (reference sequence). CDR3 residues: CASSPKTTYNEQFF. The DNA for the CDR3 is TGTGCCAGCAGCCCTAAAACTACTTACAATGAGCAGTTCTTC.

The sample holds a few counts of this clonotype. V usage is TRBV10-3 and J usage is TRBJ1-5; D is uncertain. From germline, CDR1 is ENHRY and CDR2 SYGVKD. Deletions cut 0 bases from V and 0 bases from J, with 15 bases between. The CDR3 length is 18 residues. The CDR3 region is CAISESHLDLLSNQPQHF. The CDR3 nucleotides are TGTGCCATCAGTGAGTCGCATTTGGACCTACTTAGCAATCAGCCCCAGCATTTT.

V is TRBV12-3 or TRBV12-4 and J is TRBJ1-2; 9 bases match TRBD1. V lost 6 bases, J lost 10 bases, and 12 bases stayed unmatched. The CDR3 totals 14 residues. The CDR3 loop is CASRPRTGAMSYTF. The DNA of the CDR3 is TGTGCCAGCAGGCCCAGGACAGGGGCGATGTCCTACACCTTC.

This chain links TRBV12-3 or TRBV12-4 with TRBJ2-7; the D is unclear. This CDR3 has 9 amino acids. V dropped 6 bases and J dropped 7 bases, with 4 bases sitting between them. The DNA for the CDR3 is TGTGCCAGCAGGGGGGAGCAGTACGTC. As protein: CASRGEQYV.

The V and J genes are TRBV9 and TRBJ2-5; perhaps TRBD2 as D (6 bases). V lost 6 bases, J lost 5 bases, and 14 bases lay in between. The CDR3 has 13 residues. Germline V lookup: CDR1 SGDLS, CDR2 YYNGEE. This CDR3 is CASKPGEGETQYF. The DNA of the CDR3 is TGTGCCAGCAAACCGGGGGAAGGGGAGACCCAGTACTTC. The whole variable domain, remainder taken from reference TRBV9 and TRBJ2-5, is DSGVTQTPKHLITATGQRVTLRCSPRSGDLSVYWYQQSLDQGLQFLIQYYNGEERAKGNILERFSAQQFPDLHSELNLSSLELGDSALYFCASKPGEGETQYFGPGTRLLVL.

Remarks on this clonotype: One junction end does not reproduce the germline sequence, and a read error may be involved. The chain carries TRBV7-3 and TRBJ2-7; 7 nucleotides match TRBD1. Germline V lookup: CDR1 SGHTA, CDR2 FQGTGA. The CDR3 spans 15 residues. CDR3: CASSQATGVVYEQYF. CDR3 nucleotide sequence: TGCGCCAGCAGCCAAGCTACAGGGGTGGTCTACGAGCAGTACTTC.

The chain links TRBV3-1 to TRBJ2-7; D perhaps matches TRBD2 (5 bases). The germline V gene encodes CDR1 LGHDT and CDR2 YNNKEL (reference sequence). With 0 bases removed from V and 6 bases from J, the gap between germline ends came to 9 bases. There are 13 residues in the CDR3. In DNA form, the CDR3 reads TGTGCCAGCAGCCAAGATATGGCGGGCGAGCAGTACTTC. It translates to CASSQDMAGEQYF.

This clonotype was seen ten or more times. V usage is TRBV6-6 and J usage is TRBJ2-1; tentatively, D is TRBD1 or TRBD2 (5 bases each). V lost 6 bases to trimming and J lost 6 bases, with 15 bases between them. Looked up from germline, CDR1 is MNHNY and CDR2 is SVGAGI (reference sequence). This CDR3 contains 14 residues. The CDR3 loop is CASRPGPGGNEQFF. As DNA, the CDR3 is TGTGCCAGCAGACCGGGACCCGGCGGCAATGAGCAGTTCTTC.

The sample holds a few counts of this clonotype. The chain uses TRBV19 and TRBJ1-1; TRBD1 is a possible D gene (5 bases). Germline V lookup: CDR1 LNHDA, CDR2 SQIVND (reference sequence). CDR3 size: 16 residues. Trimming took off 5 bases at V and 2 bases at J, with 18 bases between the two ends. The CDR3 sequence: CASSWQPGQGNTEAFF. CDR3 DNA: TGTGCCAGTAGTTGGCAGCCCGGGCAGGGAAACACTGAAGCTTTCTTT.

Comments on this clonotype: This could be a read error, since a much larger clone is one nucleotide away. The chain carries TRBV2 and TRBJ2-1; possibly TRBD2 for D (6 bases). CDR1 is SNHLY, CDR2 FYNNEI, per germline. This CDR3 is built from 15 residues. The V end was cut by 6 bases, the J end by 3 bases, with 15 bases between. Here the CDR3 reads CASRGVRGIYNEQFF. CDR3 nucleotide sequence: TGTGCCAGCAGAGGAGTGCGGGGAATCTACAATGAGCAGTTCTTC.

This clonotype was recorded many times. CDR3 sequence reads: CASSQPLPSDTQYF. CDR3 DNA: TGCGCCAGCAGCCAACCGCTGCCTTCAGATACGCAGTATTTT. The gene calls are TRBV4-1 and TRBJ2-3; unclear D gene. The CDR3 totals 14 residues. Trimming cost V 2 bases and J 4 bases, with 10 bases left between them. Germline loops: CDR1 MGHRA, CDR2 YSYEKL.

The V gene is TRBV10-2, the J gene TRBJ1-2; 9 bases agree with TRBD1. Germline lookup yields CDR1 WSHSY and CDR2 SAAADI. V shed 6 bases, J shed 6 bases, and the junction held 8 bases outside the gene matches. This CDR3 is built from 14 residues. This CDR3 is CASSSRTGVDGYTF. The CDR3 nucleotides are TGCGCCAGCAGCTCCCGGACAGGGGTAGATGGCTACACCTTC.

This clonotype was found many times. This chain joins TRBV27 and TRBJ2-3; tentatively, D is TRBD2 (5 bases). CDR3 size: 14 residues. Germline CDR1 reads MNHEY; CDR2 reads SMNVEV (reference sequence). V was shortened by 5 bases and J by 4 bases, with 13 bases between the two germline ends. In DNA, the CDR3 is TGTGCCAGCAGTCCCCAGACTACCTCAGATACGCAGTATTTT. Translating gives CASSPQTTSDTQYF.

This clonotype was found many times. CDR3 coding DNA: TGCAGTGCCCCCCAAGCGGGAGCTTCGCCGCCAGATACGCAGTATTTT. The encoded protein is CSAPQAGASPPDTQYF. The rearrangement links TRBV20-1 to TRBJ2-3; 8 positions match TRBD2. The V segment lost 6 bases and the J segment 4 bases; nucleotides outside the gene matches: 15. Germline lookup yields CDR1 DFQATT and CDR2 SNEGSKA (reference sequence). The CDR3 contains 16 residues.

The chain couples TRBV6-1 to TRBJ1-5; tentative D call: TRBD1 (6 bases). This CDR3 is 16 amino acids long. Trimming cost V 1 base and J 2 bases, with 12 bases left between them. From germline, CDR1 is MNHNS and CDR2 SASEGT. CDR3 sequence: CASSEEAGAGNQPQHF. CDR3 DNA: TGTGCCAGCAGTGAAGAGGCAGGGGCAGGCAATCAGCCCCAGCATTTT.